The rows below give T cell receptor beta chains drawn from one sample of a study of shared clonotypes between healthy human individuals. The repertoire was sequenced with immunoSEQ multiplex PCR; TCRdb's copy has only in-frame clones and lacks some. The repertoire holds fewer than 800,000 clones, with around 92% as singletons. Sequencing was done on a sample of naive CD8+ T cells sorted from blood. These receptors were collected from a man aged 25-45 years in good health. Both conserved end residues are part of each CDR3. Each record gives: D gene, J gene, V gene, clone size, CDR3 protein, CDR3 DNA. The D gene is left open where the match is weak. Size is omitted from some rows. Given values are once, few, many or a class for expanded clones.

d_gene: TRBD2; j_gene: TRBJ2-7; v_gene: TRBV29-1; abundance: .; CDR3aa: CSVQTSANYEQYF; CDR3nt: TGCAGCGTCCAGACTAGCGCAAACTACGAGCAGTACTTC
d_gene: TRBD1; j_gene: TRBJ2-7; v_gene: TRBV7-9; abundance: .; CDR3aa: CASSLGQGVSYEQYF; CDR3nt: TGTGCCAGCAGCCTGGGACAGGGGGTTTCCTACGAGCAGTACTTC
d_gene: TRBD2; j_gene: TRBJ2-3; v_gene: TRBV12-5; abundance: .; CDR3aa: CASGLVSGGTDTQYF; CDR3nt: TGTGCTAGTGGTTTGGTTTCGGGAGGGACAGATACGCAGTATTTT
d_gene: .; j_gene: TRBJ2-5; v_gene: TRBV7-6; abundance: .; CDR3aa: CASSLARTQQETQYF; CDR3nt: TGTGCCAGCAGCTTAGCCAGGACTCAACAAGAGACCCAGTACTTC
d_gene: .; j_gene: TRBJ2-1; v_gene: TRBV27; abundance: .; CDR3aa: CASSLSSYVSYNEQFF; CDR3nt: TGTGCCAGCAGTTTATCTAGCTACGTCTCCTACAATGAGCAGTTCTTC
d_gene: .; j_gene: TRBJ2-1; v_gene: TRBV7-8; abundance: .; CDR3aa: CASSLGPSPYNEQFF; CDR3nt: TGTGCCAGCAGCTTAGGGCCGTCCCCCTACAATGAGCAGTTCTTC
d_gene: TRBD2; j_gene: TRBJ2-3; v_gene: TRBV14; abundance: .; CDR3aa: CASRRTSGFQYDTQYF; CDR3nt: TGTGCCAGCAGGCGGACTAGCGGGTTCCAATACGACACGCAGTATTTT
d_gene: .; j_gene: TRBJ2-1; v_gene: TRBV5-4; abundance: .; CDR3aa: CASSFLPTPYRVPSEQFF; CDR3nt: TGTGCCAGCAGCTTCCTCCCCACACCTTACAGGGTACCCAGTGAGCAGTTCTTC
d_gene: TRBD1; j_gene: TRBJ2-1; v_gene: TRBV9; abundance: .; CDR3aa: CASSFGTGYNEQFF; CDR3nt: TGTGCCAGCAGTTTCGGGACAGGGTACAATGAGCAGTTCTTC
d_gene: .; j_gene: TRBJ2-7; v_gene: TRBV7-9; abundance: .; CDR3aa: CASSITPGTYEQYF; CDR3nt: TGTGCCAGCAGCATTACGCCAGGGACCTACGAGCAGTACTTC
d_gene: .; j_gene: TRBJ1-4; v_gene: TRBV28; abundance: .; CDR3aa: CASSLLAGTNEKLFF; CDR3nt: TGTGCCAGCAGTTTATTGGCAGGGACTAATGAAAAACTGTTTTTT
d_gene: TRBD1; j_gene: TRBJ2-5; v_gene: TRBV7-9; abundance: .; CDR3aa: CASSLVRDSQETQYF; CDR3nt: TGTGCCAGCAGCTTGGTGAGGGACAGCCAAGAGACCCAGTACTTC
d_gene: .; j_gene: TRBJ2-2; v_gene: TRBV11-2; abundance: .; CDR3aa: CASSSIRGEIELFF; CDR3nt: TGTGCCAGCAGCTCGATTCGGGGAGAAATAGAGCTGTTTTTT
d_gene: TRBD1; j_gene: TRBJ2-7; v_gene: TRBV2; abundance: .; CDR3aa: CASRTGQGINEQYF; CDR3nt: TGTGCCAGCAGAACGGGACAGGGTATCAACGAGCAGTACTTC
d_gene: .; j_gene: TRBJ2-1; v_gene: TRBV11-2; abundance: .; CDR3aa: CASSLVAGRTYNEQFF; CDR3nt: TGTGCCAGCAGCTTAGTAGCTGGGCGTACCTACAATGAGCAGTTCTTC
d_gene: .; j_gene: TRBJ2-7; v_gene: TRBV27; abundance: .; CDR3aa: CASGTDGSWTYEQYF; CDR3nt: TGTGCCAGCGGGACGGACGGGAGCTGGACCTACGAGCAGTACTTC
d_gene: TRBD1; j_gene: TRBJ2-5; v_gene: TRBV29-1; abundance: .; CDR3aa: CSVPPGQGETQYF; CDR3nt: TGCAGCGTTCCACCGGGACAGGGGGAGACCCAGTACTTC
d_gene: .; j_gene: TRBJ2-7; v_gene: TRBV30; abundance: .; CDR3aa: CAWSEGWGAYEQYF; CDR3nt: TGTGCCTGGAGTGAGGGGTGGGGGGCATACGAGCAGTACTTC
d_gene: .; j_gene: TRBJ2-3; v_gene: TRBV18; abundance: .; CDR3aa: CASSPPVSTDTQYF; CDR3nt: TGTGCCAGCTCACCCCCAGTGAGCACAGATACGCAGTATTTT
d_gene: TRBD1; j_gene: TRBJ1-2; v_gene: TRBV11-2; abundance: once; CDR3aa: CASSSIRGTEGISYGYTF; CDR3nt: TGTGCCAGCAGCTCAATACGGGGGACAGAGGGTATCAGCTATGGCTACACCTTC
d_gene: TRBD1; j_gene: TRBJ1-1; v_gene: TRBV10-2; abundance: .; CDR3aa: CASSSQQGALSEAFF; CDR3nt: TGCGCCAGCAGTTCACAACAGGGGGCATTATCTGAAGCTTTCTTT
d_gene: .; j_gene: TRBJ1-1; v_gene: TRBV10-3; abundance: .; CDR3aa: CAINGLGTEAFF; CDR3nt: TGTGCCATCAATGGATTGGGCACTGAAGCTTTCTTT
d_gene: .; j_gene: TRBJ2-3; v_gene: TRBV6-4; abundance: few; CDR3aa: CASSGSSTDTQYF; CDR3nt: TGTGCCAGCAGTGGGTCTAGCACAGATACGCAGTATTTT
d_gene: .; j_gene: TRBJ1-1; v_gene: TRBV15; abundance: .; CDR3aa: CATRVEVGDTEAFF; CDR3nt: TGTGCCACCAGAGTAGAGGTTGGGGACACTGAAGCTTTCTTT
d_gene: TRBD2; j_gene: TRBJ2-1; v_gene: TRBV10-3; abundance: .; CDR3aa: CATHSGETYNEQFF; CDR3nt: TGTGCCACCCACAGCGGGGAAACGTACAATGAGCAGTTCTTC
d_gene: .; j_gene: TRBJ2-7; v_gene: TRBV19; abundance: .; CDR3aa: CASSIVGTNYEQYF; CDR3nt: TGTGCCAGTAGTATAGTAGGGACCAACTACGAGCAGTACTTC
d_gene: .; j_gene: TRBJ1-3; v_gene: TRBV13; abundance: .; CDR3aa: CASSLGRGNTIYF; CDR3nt: TGTGCCAGCAGCTTAGGGCGCGGAAACACCATATATTTT
d_gene: TRBD1; j_gene: TRBJ2-2; v_gene: TRBV2; abundance: .; CDR3aa: CASSHSGDRGVSFAGELFF; CDR3nt: TGTGCCAGCAGCCATTCCGGGGACAGGGGGGTCAGTTTTGCCGGGGAGCTGTTTTTT
d_gene: .; j_gene: TRBJ1-3; v_gene: TRBV7-9; abundance: .; CDR3aa: CASSNSGNTIYF; CDR3nt: TGTGCCAGCAGCAACTCTGGAAACACCATATATTTT
d_gene: .; j_gene: TRBJ1-5; v_gene: TRBV27; abundance: .; CDR3aa: CASSFTGPSNQPQHF; CDR3nt: TGTGCCAGCAGTTTTACAGGACCTAGCAATCAGCCCCAGCATTTT
d_gene: .; j_gene: TRBJ1-1; v_gene: TRBV5-1; abundance: .; CDR3aa: CASSIDLNTEAFF; CDR3nt: TGCGCCAGCAGCATTGACCTGAACACTGAAGCTTTCTTT
d_gene: .; j_gene: TRBJ2-7; v_gene: TRBV6-1; abundance: .; CDR3aa: CASIPTQQGHEQYF; CDR3nt: TGTGCCAGCATTCCCACCCAACAGGGCCACGAGCAGTACTTC
d_gene: TRBD1; j_gene: TRBJ2-3; v_gene: TRBV7-3; abundance: .; CDR3aa: CASSPGQVTSLDTQYF; CDR3nt: TGTGCCAGCAGCCCGGGACAGGTTACGTCTCTGGATACGCAGTATTTT
d_gene: .; j_gene: TRBJ1-4; v_gene: TRBV14; abundance: .; CDR3aa: CASSQDRRVGEKLFF; CDR3nt: TGTGCCAGCAGCCAAGATCGGCGGGTAGGAGAAAAACTGTTTTTT
d_gene: .; j_gene: TRBJ2-3; v_gene: TRBV15; abundance: .; CDR3aa: CATSSEGRTDTQYF; CDR3nt: TGTGCCACCAGCAGTGAAGGACGCACAGATACGCAGTATTTT
d_gene: .; j_gene: TRBJ2-7; v_gene: TRBV5-1; abundance: .; CDR3aa: CASSLYSSSYEQYF; CDR3nt: TGCGCCAGCAGCTTGTACTCTAGTTCCTACGAGCAGTACTTC
d_gene: TRBD2; j_gene: TRBJ2-1; v_gene: TRBV7-2; abundance: .; CDR3aa: CASSSGTSGRALGEQFF; CDR3nt: TGTGCCAGCAGCTCCGGGACTAGCGGGAGGGCCTTGGGTGAGCAGTTCTTC
d_gene: TRBD2; j_gene: TRBJ2-5; v_gene: TRBV7-2; abundance: .; CDR3aa: CASSLDLAGGQETQYF; CDR3nt: TGTGCCAGCAGCTTAGATCTAGCGGGAGGGCAGGAGACCCAGTACTTC
d_gene: TRBD2; j_gene: TRBJ2-5; v_gene: TRBV7-9; abundance: .; CDR3aa: CASSASTSGRWKETQYF; CDR3nt: TGTGCCAGCAGCGCATCGACTAGCGGGAGGTGGAAGGAGACCCAGTACTTC
d_gene: .; j_gene: TRBJ1-1; v_gene: TRBV7-9; abundance: once; CDR3aa: CASSRHPDKNTEAFF; CDR3nt: TGTGCCAGCAGCCGTCATCCAGATAAGAACACTGAAGCTTTCTTT
d_gene: .; j_gene: TRBJ2-7; v_gene: TRBV10-3; abundance: .; CDR3aa: CATMRGGEGHYEQYF; CDR3nt: TGTGCCACGATGCGTGGCGGAGAGGGTCACTACGAGCAGTACTTC
d_gene: TRBD2; j_gene: TRBJ2-1; v_gene: TRBV29-1; abundance: .; CDR3aa: CSVVYSGVVAGSYNEQFF; CDR3nt: TGCAGCGTTGTCTATTCGGGGGTGGTAGCGGGATCCTACAATGAGCAGTTCTTC
d_gene: .; j_gene: TRBJ2-6; v_gene: TRBV6-1; abundance: .; CDR3aa: CASSGLSGANVLTF; CDR3nt: TGTGCCAGCAGTGGCCTGTCTGGGGCCAACGTCCTGACTTTC
d_gene: .; j_gene: TRBJ2-2; v_gene: TRBV7-8; abundance: .; CDR3aa: CASSPLSGTGELFF; CDR3nt: TGTGCCAGCAGCCCTTTGTCGGGCACCGGGGAGCTGTTTTTT